This is a list of T cell receptor beta chains from one sample in a study of T cell responses to AZD1222 COVID-19 vaccine. Produced via immunoSEQ multiplex PCR; TCRdb's table is partial and in-frame only. The table has about 140,000 clones, 88% seen once; the top ten hold 3.1%. The sample in question was peripheral blood, obtained 28 days after the second AZD1222 dose. The receptors were gathered from an adult who received the AZD1222 COVID-19 vaccine. Each CDR3 is given with its conserved first and last residue. D genes are given only for firm matches. Clone size, where shown, is once, few, many, or a class for clones that have expanded.

V	J	size	D	CDR3	DNA
TRBV28	TRBJ2-2	.	TRBD2	CASSFTSDNTGELFF	TGTGCCAGCAGTTTCACTAGCGACAACACCGGGGAGCTGTTTTTT
TRBV18	TRBJ1-5	.	.	CASSLDRYSNQPQHF	TGTGCCAGCTCACTTGACAGGTATAGCAATCAGCCCCAGCATTTT
TRBV5-6	TRBJ2-1	.	TRBD1	CASSPRQGSSYNEQFF	TGTGCCAGCAGCCCGCGACAGGGGAGCTCCTACAATGAGCAGTTCTTC
TRBV11-2	TRBJ2-7	once	.	CASRTHSSPYEQYF	TGTGCCAGCAGAACGCATAGCTCCCCTTACGAGCAGTACTTC
TRBV6-5	TRBJ1-5	.	.	CASSIVENQPQHF	TGTGCCAGCAGCATAGTGGAGAATCAGCCCCAGCATTTT
TRBV6-1	TRBJ2-3	.	TRBD2	CASSEQAGGLPDTQYF	TGTGCCAGCAGTGAACAAGCGGGAGGGCTTCCAGATACGCAGTATTTT
TRBV19	TRBJ1-2	.	TRBD1	CASSAIGTGRTYGYTF	TGTGCCAGTAGTGCTATAGGGACAGGGAGGACCTATGGCTACACCTTC
TRBV27	TRBJ1-2	.	TRBD1	CASSLYGQGMNGYTF	TGTGCCAGCAGTTTATATGGACAGGGGATGAATGGCTACACCTTC
TRBV9	TRBJ1-1	.	.	CASGDATEAFF	TGTGCCAGCGGTGACGCTACTGAAGCTTTCTTT
TRBV12-3/TRBV12-4	TRBJ1-2	.	.	CASSLKIYGYTF	TGTGCCAGCAGCCTCAAGATCTATGGCTACACCTTC
TRBV5-6	TRBJ2-7	.	.	CASGDTRSYEQYF	TGTGCCAGCGGGGACACAAGATCCTACGAGCAGTACTTC
TRBV7-2	TRBJ2-7	once	TRBD1	CASSNGWGTGTYEQYF	TGTGCCAGCAGTAACGGATGGGGGACAGGGACCTACGAGCAGTACTTC
TRBV6-5	TRBJ1-6	.	TRBD1	CASSRTGGNSPLHF	TGTGCCAGCAGTAGGACAGGGGGTAATTCACCCCTCCACTTT
TRBV9	TRBJ1-2	.	.	CASSSNYGYTF	TGTGCCAGCAGCTCCAACTATGGCTACACCTTC
TRBV5-1	TRBJ1-6	once	.	CASSLSRAGGNNSPLHF	TGCGCCAGCAGCTTGTCTAGGGCCGGTGGAAATAATTCACCCCTCCACTTT
TRBV10-1	TRBJ2-3	.	.	CASSEFGEGTQYF	TGCGCCAGCAGTGAGTTCGGGGAAGGCACGCAGTATTTT